This T cell receptor beta chain comes out of a study of CD8+ T cells in alopecia areata. Study-level findings and limits: Scalp sample sequencing also detects resident alphabeta T cells of normal skin. Compared with normal scalp, lesional scalp had higher clonality and more expanded CD8+ clones. Patients displayed less clarity in TCR sharing than mice, a finding possibly related to HLA.

The V gene end was trimmed by 4 bases and the J gene end by 4 bases; junction bases not matched to a gene: 13. The CDR3 is 16 amino acids. CDR1 and CDR2 from the germline V gene are SGHRS and YFSETQ. Worth noting for this clone: No antigen is known for it.

Peripheral blood and lesional scalp punch biopsies came from alopecia areata patients. Sequencing relied on a cDNA template that was reverse transcribed from extracted RNA. The table came from immunoSEQ multiplex PCR; TCRdb's copy has only in-frame clones and leaves some out. The table has under 250,000 clones, 57% seen once. The sequencing here drew on CD4+ T cells sorted from blood, taken at week 0. The chain combines TRBV5-1 with TRBJ2-7; 8 bases line up with TRBD2. This TCR was recovered from a human donor with alopecia areata. The CDR3 region is CASSDSTRAGAYEQYF. CDR3 nucleotide sequence: TGCGCCAGCAGCGACAGTACCAGAGCGGGAGCTTACGAGCAGTACTTC.